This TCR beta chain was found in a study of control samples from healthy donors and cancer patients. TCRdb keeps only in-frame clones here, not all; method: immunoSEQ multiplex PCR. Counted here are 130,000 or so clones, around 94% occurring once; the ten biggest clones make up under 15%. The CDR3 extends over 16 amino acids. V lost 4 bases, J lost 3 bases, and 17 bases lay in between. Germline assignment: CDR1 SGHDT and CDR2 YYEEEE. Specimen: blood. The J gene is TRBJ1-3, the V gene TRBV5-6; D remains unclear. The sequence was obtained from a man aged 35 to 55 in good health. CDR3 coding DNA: TGTGCCAGCAGCCCAGCAGCAGGATTTAGTGGAAACACCATATATTTT. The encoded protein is CASSPAAGFSGNTIYF.